This note documents a single TCR beta chain sequence. Antigen specificity is unknown. PCR was run on genomic DNA. A primer set of 30 forward and 13 reverse primers amplified the CDR3. One entry per CDR3 protein, called by TCRdb with MiXCR from the multiplex PCR reads. The table has fewer than 350,000 distinct CDR3 sequences, around 47% seen once. This specimen comes from a study of type 1 and type 2 diabetes patients. General study points: A median of one highly-expanded CD4+ clone, covering approximately 4% of reads, occurred in type 2 diabetes. With limited T2D and control samples, some T1D-only expanded clones may not be T1D-specific. Type 2 diabetes and control V and J usage correlated highly, around 0.97. Type 1 diabetes repertoires were significantly less diverse than type 2 diabetes ones.

The CDR3 length is 15 residues. The V gene end was trimmed by 4 bases and the J gene end by 4 bases; junction bases not matched to a gene: 5. Germline V gives CDR1 MNHNY, CDR2 SVGAGI (reference sequence). The rearrangement uses TRBV6-6 and TRBJ2-2; TRBD1 matches at 8 bases. This TCR derives from a man in his late teens or twenties with type 2 diabetes. The sample taken for sequencing was peripheral blood mononuclear cells (PBMCs). The CDR3 nucleotides read TGTGCCAGCAGTTCAGGGGGCGTAGGCACCGGGGAGCTGTTTTTT. It is translated as CASSSGGVGTGELFF.